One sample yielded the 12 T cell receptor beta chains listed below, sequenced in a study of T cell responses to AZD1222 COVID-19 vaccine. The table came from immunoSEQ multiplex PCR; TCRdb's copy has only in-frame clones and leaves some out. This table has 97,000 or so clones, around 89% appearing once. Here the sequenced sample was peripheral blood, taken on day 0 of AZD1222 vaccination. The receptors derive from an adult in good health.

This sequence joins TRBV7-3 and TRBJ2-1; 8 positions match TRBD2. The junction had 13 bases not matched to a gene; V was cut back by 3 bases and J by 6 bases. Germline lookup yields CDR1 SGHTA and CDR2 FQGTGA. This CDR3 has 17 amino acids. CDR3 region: CASSLAPGLGRVNEQFF. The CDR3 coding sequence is TGTGCCAGCAGCTTGGCCCCGGGACTAGGGCGGGTCAATGAGCAGTTCTTC.

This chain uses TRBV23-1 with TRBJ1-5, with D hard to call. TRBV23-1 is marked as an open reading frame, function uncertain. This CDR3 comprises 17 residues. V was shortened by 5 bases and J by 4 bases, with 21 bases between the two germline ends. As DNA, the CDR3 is TGCGCCAGCAGTGCCCCCGTCGGGCAGCGGATAAATCAGCCCCAGCATTTT. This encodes CASSAPVGQRINQPQHF.

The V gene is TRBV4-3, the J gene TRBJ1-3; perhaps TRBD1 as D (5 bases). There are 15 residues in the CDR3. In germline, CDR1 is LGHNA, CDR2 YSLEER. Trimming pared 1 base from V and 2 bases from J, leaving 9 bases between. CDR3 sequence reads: CASSQGGDAGNTIYF. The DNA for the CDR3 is TGCGCCAGCAGCCAAGGAGGGGACGCTGGAAACACCATATATTTT.

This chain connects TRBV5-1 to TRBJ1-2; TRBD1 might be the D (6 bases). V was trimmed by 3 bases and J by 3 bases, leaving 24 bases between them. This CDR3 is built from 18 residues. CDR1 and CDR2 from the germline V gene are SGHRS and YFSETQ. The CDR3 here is CASSSSLSDDRNYYGYTF. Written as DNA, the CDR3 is TGCGCCAGCAGCTCGTCCCTATCGGATGACAGGAACTACTATGGCTACACCTTC.

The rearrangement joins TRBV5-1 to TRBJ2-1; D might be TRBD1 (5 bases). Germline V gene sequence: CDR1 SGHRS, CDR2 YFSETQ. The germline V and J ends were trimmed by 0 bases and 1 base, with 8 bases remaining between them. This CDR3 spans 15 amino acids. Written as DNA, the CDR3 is TGCGCCAGCAGCTTGGAGGGGAATTCCTACAATGAGCAGTTCTTC. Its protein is CASSLEGNSYNEQFF.

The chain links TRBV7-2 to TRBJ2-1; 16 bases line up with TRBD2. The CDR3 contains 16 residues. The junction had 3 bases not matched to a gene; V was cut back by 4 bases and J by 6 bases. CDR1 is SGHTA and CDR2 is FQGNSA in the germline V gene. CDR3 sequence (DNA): TGTGCCAGCAGCTCCGGGACTAGCGGGAGGGCCAATGAGCAGTTCTTC. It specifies CASSSGTSGRANEQFF.

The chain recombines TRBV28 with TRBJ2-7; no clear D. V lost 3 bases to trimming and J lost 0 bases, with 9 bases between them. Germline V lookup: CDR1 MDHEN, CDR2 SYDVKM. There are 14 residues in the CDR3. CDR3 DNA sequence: TGTGCCAGCAGTTTGTCGGTCAACTCCTACGAGCAGTACTTC. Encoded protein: CASSLSVNSYEQYF.

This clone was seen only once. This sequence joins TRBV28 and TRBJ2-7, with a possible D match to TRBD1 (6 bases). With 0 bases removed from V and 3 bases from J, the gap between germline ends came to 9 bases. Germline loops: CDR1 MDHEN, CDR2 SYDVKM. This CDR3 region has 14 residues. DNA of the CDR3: TGTGCCAGCAGTTTATGGGACAGTAACTACGAGCAGTACTTC. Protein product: CASSLWDSNYEQYF.

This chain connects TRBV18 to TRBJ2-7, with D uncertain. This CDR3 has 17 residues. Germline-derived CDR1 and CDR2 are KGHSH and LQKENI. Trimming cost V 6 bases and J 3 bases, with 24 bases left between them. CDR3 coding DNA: TGTGCCAGCTCCCCCAGACCAAGCTCCCCCCCCTACTACGAGCAGTACTTC. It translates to CASSPRPSSPPYYEQYF.

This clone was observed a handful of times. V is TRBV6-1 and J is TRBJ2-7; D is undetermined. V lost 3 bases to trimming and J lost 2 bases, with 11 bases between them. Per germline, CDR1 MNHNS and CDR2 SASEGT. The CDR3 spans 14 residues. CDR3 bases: TGTGCCAGCAGTGATGGGGTCGGCCCCTACGAGCAGTACTTC. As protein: CASSDGVGPYEQYF.

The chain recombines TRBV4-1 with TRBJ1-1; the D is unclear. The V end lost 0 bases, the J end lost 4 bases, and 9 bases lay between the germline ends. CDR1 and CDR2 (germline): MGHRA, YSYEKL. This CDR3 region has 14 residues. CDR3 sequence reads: CASSQDVGGTEAFF. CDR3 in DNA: TGCGCCAGCAGCCAAGATGTCGGTGGCACTGAAGCTTTCTTT.

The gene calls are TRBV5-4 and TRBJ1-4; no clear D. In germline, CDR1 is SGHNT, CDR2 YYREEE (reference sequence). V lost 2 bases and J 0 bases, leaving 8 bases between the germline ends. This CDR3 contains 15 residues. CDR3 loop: CASSFDQATNEKLFF. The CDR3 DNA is TGTGCCAGCAGCTTCGACCAAGCAACTAATGAAAAACTGTTTTTT.